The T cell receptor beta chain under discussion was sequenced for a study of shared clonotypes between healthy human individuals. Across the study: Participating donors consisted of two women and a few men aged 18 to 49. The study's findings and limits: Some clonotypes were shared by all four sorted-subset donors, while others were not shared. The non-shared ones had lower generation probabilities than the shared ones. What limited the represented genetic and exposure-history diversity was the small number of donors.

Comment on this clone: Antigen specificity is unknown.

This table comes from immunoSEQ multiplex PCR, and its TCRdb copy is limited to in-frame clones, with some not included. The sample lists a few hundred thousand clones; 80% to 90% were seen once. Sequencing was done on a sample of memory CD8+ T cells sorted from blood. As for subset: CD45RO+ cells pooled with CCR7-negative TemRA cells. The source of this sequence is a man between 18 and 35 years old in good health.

The CDR3 DNA sequence: TGTGCCTGGAACTTTGGGGTCACCTACGAGCAGTACTTC. Its protein is CAWNFGVTYEQYF. This chain connects TRBV30 to TRBJ2-7; D remains ambiguous. Looked up from germline, CDR1 is GTSNPN and CDR2 is SVGIG (reference sequence). V lost 4 bases and J 2 bases, leaving 12 bases between the germline ends. There are 13 residues in the CDR3.